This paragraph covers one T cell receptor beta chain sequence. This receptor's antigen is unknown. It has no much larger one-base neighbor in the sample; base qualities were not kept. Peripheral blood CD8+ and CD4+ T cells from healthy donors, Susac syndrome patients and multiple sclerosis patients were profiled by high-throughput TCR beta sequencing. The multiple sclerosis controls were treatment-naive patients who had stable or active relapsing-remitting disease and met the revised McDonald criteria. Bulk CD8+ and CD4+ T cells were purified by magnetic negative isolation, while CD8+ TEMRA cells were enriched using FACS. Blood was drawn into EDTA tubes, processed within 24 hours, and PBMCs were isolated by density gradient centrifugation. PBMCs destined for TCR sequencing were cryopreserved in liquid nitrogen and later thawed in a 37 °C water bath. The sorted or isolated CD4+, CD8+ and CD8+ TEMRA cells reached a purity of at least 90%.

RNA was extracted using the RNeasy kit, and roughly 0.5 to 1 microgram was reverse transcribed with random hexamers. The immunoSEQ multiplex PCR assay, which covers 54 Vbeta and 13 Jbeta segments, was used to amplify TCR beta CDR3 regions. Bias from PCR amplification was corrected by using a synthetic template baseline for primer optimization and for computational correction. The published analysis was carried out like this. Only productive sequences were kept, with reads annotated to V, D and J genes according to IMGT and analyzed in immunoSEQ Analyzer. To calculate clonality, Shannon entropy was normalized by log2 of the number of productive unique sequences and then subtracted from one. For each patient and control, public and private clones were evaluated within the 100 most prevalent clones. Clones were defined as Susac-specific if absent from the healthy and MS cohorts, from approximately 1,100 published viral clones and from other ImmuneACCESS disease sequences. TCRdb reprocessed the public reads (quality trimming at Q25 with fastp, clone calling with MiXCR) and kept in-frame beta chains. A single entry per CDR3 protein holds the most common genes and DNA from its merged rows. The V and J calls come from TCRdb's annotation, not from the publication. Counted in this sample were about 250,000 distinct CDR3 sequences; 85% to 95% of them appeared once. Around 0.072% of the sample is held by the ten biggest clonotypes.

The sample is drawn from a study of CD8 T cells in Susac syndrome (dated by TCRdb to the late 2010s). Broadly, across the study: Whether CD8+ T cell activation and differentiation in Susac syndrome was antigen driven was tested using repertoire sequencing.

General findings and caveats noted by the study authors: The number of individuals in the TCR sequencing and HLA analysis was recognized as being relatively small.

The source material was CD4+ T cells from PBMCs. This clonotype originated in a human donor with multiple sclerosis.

The CDR3 protein: CASSLVVSRGYEQYF. The bases read TGTGCCAGCAGCTTAGTTGTATCGCGAGGCTACGAGCAGTACTTC. The chain couples TRBV7-2 to TRBJ2-7; the D gene identity is not certain. As encoded in the germline V gene, CDR1 is SGHTA while CDR2 is FQGNSA. The trim is 1 base for V and 3 bases for J, with a gap of 13 bases between the germline ends. The CDR3, cysteine through phenylalanine, is 15 amino acids long. CDR3 DNA is the only sequence kept; it has 45 bases, read in frame from the first base.